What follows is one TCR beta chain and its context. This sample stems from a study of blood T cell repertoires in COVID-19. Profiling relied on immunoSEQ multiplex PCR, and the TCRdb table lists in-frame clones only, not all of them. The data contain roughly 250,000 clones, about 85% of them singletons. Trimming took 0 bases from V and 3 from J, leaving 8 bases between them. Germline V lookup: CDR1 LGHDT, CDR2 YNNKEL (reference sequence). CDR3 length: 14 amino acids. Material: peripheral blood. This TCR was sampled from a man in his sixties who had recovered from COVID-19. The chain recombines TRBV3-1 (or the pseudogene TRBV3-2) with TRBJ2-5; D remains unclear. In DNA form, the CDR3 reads TGTGCCAGCAGCCAAGATTGGGCTAAAGAGACCCAGTACTTC. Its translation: CASSQDWAKETQYF.